These 5 T cell receptor beta chains share one sample of origin, sequenced in a study of T cells in Graves' hyperthyroidism and ophthalmopathy. There were TCR beta CDR3 regions amplified from RNA transcripts. Carried out on the TCR CDR3, a first-round RT-PCR used the HTBI primer set. MiXCR, run by TCRdb on the multiplex PCR reads, gives a single entry per CDR3 protein. Of a few hundred thousand distinct CDR3 sequences detected, around 50% appear once; the ten largest clones hold around 44%. What was sequenced was peripheral blood or thyroid tissue (not recorded which). These receptors all come from an adult woman with Graves' disease, either hyperthyroidism or ophthalmopathy (not recorded which).

This clonotype was seen only a few times. V gene TRBV29-1 combines with J gene TRBJ2-5; D is unresolved. The V end lost 4 bases, the J end lost 1 base, and 10 bases lay between the germline ends. The germline V gene encodes CDR1 SQVTM and CDR2 ANQGSEA. The CDR3 contains 13 residues. The CDR3 protein is CSVVAHRQETQYF. The CDR3 coding sequence is TGCAGCGTTGTTGCGCACCGCCAAGAGACCCAGTACTTC.

The sample holds many counts of this clonotype. This chain uses TRBV2 with TRBJ1-1; D ambiguous. CDR1 and CDR2 (germline): SNHLY, FYNNEI. V gave up 0 bases and J gave up 13 bases, with 0 bases separating them. The CDR3 is made up of 8 amino acids. Here the CDR3 reads CASSEAFF. DNA of the CDR3: TGTGCCAGCAGTGAAGCTTTCTTT.

This clonotype turned up a few times. The chain employs TRBV20-1 and TRBJ1-1; maybe TRBD1 (5 bases). CDR3 size: 13 residues. V lost 3 bases and J 0 bases, leaving 8 bases between the germline ends. CDR1 DFQATT and CDR2 SNEGSKA come from the germline V gene (reference sequence). Written as DNA, the CDR3 is TGCAGTGCTAGCGAGGGGTTGAACACTGAAGCTTTCTTT. Translated: CSASEGLNTEAFF.

This clonotype was seen only a few times. The chain couples TRBV2 to TRBJ1-3; D gene uncertain. Germline V lookup: CDR1 SNHLY, CDR2 FYNNEI. The CDR3 covers 16 residues. Trimming left V 1 base short and J 0 bases short, with 10 bases between. The CDR3: CASSEDGLGSGNTIYF. CDR3 in DNA: TGTGCCAGCAGTGAAGACGGGCTGGGCTCTGGAAACACCATATATTTT.

This clonotype was counted at least ten times. The chain links TRBV7-9 to TRBJ2-5; 7 bases match TRBD1. J lost 2 bases, V lost 4 bases, and 1 base had no gene match. The CDR3 is 13 residues long. The germline V gene has CDR1 SEHNR and CDR2 FQNEAQ (reference sequence). The CDR3 sequence is CASSYRGQETQYF. In nucleotides, the CDR3 is TGTGCCAGCAGCTACAGGGGACAAGAGACCCAGTACTTC.